This entry lists 17 T cell receptor beta chains sequenced from one sample in a study of shared clonotypes between healthy human individuals. The method was immunoSEQ multiplex PCR; TCRdb's version includes in-frame clones alone and lacks a portion of them. The data contain some 650,000 clones, about 97% of them singletons. The sequenced sample consisted of naive CD4+ T cells sorted from blood. Indicated subset: CD45RA+ positively selected. The source of these receptors is a woman between 25 and 40 years old in good health.

The rearrangement links TRBV5-6 to TRBJ2-7, with 9 bases aligning to TRBD2. Trimming at V came to 5 bases and at J to 3 bases, leaving 6 bases not matched to a gene. The CDR3 totals 14 residues. From germline, CDR1 is SGHDT and CDR2 YYEEEE. DNA for the CDR3: TGTGCCAGCAGTGACGGGACTAGCTTCTACGAGCAGTACTTC. It encodes CASSDGTSFYEQYF.

The chain joins TRBV15 to TRBJ2-1; tentatively, D is TRBD2 (6 bases). This CDR3 is built from 16 residues. Trimming pared 5 bases from V and 0 bases from J, leaving 14 bases between. CDR1 and CDR2 (germline): LNHNV, YYDKDF (reference sequence). The CDR3 spells CATSPGTANSYNEQFF. The CDR3 DNA reads as TGTGCCACCAGCCCTGGGACTGCCAACTCCTACAATGAGCAGTTCTTC.

The chain carries TRBV7-2 and TRBJ2-1; 10 positions agree with TRBD1. The CDR3 length is 16 residues. Unmatched junction bases numbered 11, after V lost 5 bases and J lost 7 bases. Per germline, CDR1 SGHTA and CDR2 FQGNSA. CDR3 amino acids: CASSPDRDRGWNEQFF. The CDR3 nucleotides read TGTGCCAGCAGCCCAGACCGGGACAGGGGTTGGAATGAGCAGTTCTTC.

The chain recombines TRBV6-5 with TRBJ2-1, with D possibly matching TRBD2 (6 bases). The CDR3 spans 14 residues. Germline assignment: CDR1 MNHEY and CDR2 SVGAGI. Trimming shortened V by 5 bases and J by 5 bases, and 13 bases separated the two germline ends. In nucleotides, the CDR3 is TGTGCCAGCAGTCTTAGCGGACCGAACAATGAGCAGTTCTTC. Translation: CASSLSGPNNEQFF.

This rearrangement joins TRBV6-6 to TRBJ1-2; D gene unclear. Trimming pared 4 bases from V and 4 bases from J, leaving 16 bases between. The length of the CDR3 is 15 residues. Germline V gene lookup returns CDR1 MNHNY and CDR2 SVGAGI (reference sequence). Written as DNA, the CDR3 is TGTGCCAGCAGTTCCTCCCTCGGGCAAGGCTATGGCTACACCTTC. Its protein is CASSSSLGQGYGYTF.

The chain has TRBV19 and TRBJ1-4, with 7 bases that match TRBD1. CDR1 is LNHDA and CDR2 is SQIVND in the germline V gene (reference sequence). J was trimmed by 4 bases and V by 6 bases; bases with no gene match: 5. CDR3 size: 14 residues. Written as DNA, the CDR3 is TGTGCCAGTAGGCGGACAGGTTATAATGAAAAACTGTTTTTT. This gives the protein CASRRTGYNEKLFF.

The chain recombines TRBV14 with TRBJ2-5, with TRBD2 identical over 8 bases. The closer fit of TRBJ2-7 to the DNA end suggests the J call may be wrong. The CDR3 loop spans 16 amino acids. Germline CDR1 reads SGHDN; CDR2 reads FVKESK. CDR3 protein: CASSQLGRAPSYEQYF. The CDR3 DNA reads TGTGCCAGCAGCCAACTCGGGAGGGCCCCCTCCTACGAGCAGTACTTC.

The V call is TRBV6-5, the J call TRBJ1-1, with D hard to call. In germline, CDR1 is MNHEY, CDR2 SVGAGI. V dropped 2 bases and J dropped 5 bases, with 15 bases sitting between them. The CDR3 runs to 15 residues. CDR3: CASSYRTAWGTEAFF. The CDR3 bases are TGTGCCAGCAGTTACAGGACGGCATGGGGAACTGAAGCTTTCTTT.

The chain joins TRBV28 to TRBJ2-7, with a possible D match to TRBD1 (7 bases). Germline V gene data show CDR1 as MDHEN and CDR2 as SYDVKM. V dropped 5 bases and J dropped 2 bases, with 16 bases sitting between them. The CDR3 is made up of 15 amino acids. CDR3 region: CASSGPGDSPYEQYF. CDR3 sequence (DNA): TGTGCCAGCAGTGGCCCGGGGGACAGTCCCTACGAGCAGTACTTC. Drawing the rest from reference TRBV28 and TRBJ2-7, the complete variable domain is DVKVTQSSRYLVKRTGEKVFLECVQDMDHENMFWYRQDPGLGLRLIYFSYDVKMKEKGDIPEGYSVSREKKERFSLILESASTNQTSMYLCASSGPGDSPYEQYFGPGTRLTVT.

The chain employs TRBV11-3 and TRBJ2-7, with a possible D match to TRBD1 (5 bases). The CDR3 consists of 12 residues. The ends were cut back, 9 bases at V and 6 bases at J, with 15 bases in the middle. Germline CDR1 SGHNT, CDR2 YENEEA. Here the CDR3 reads CASQGLRVEQYF. As DNA, the CDR3 is TGTGCCAGTCAGGGTTTACGAGTCGAGCAGTACTTC.

The chain joins TRBV5-4 to TRBJ2-7; TRBD2 agrees at 13 bases. CDR3 size: 16 residues. After removal of 4 bases from V and 7 bases from J, the junction contained 11 bases not matched to a gene. Germline assignment: CDR1 SGHNT and CDR2 YYREEE (reference sequence). CDR3 in DNA: TGTGCCAGCAGCCCTGCCGGGACTAGCGGGATACGGGAGCAGTACTTC. Translating gives CASSPAGTSGIREQYF. The full variable domain, rest sourced from reference TRBV5-4 and TRBJ2-7, is ETGVTQSPTHLIKTRGQQVTLRCSSQSGHNTVSWYQQALGQGPQFIFQYYREEENGRGNFPPRFSGLQFPNYSSELNVNALELDDSALYLCASSPAGTSGIREQYFGPGTRLTVT.

The chain combines TRBV9 with TRBJ2-2; the D gene is possibly TRBD1 (5 bases). Germline V gene lookup returns CDR1 SGDLS and CDR2 YYNGEE. CDR3 size: 14 residues. The V gene lost 1 base and the J gene lost 6 bases, with 10 bases spanning the gap. CDR3 nucleotide sequence: TGTGCCAGCAGCGTAAGGGGTAGGGCCGGGGAGCTGTTTTTT. Amino acids: CASSVRGRAGELFF.

The J gene is TRBJ2-7, the V gene TRBV11-2, with D unclear. From germline, CDR1 is SGHAT and CDR2 FQNNGV. This CDR3 spans 14 amino acids. V gave up 5 bases and J gave up 2 bases, with 13 bases separating them. The CDR3 sequence is CASSPTGETYEQYF. CDR3 in DNA: TGTGCCAGCAGCCCCACGGGTGAGACCTACGAGCAGTACTTC.

This chain connects TRBV5-6 to TRBJ2-2, with D perhaps TRBD2 (7 bases). In germline, CDR1 is SGHDT, CDR2 YYEEEE. V was shortened by 4 bases and J by 7 bases, with 14 bases between the two germline ends. The CDR3 length is 14 residues. The CDR3 sequence: CASSLAGANGELFF. The CDR3 coding sequence is TGTGCCAGCAGCCTTGCGGGGGCTAACGGGGAGCTGTTTTTT. The entire variable domain, with the rest obtained from reference TRBV5-6 and TRBJ2-2, is as follows: DAGVTQSPTHLIKTRGQQVTLRCSPKSGHDTVSWYQQALGQGPQFIFQYYEEEERQRGNFPDRFSGHQFPNYSSELNVNALLLGDSALYLCASSLAGANGELFFGEGSRLTVL.

This rearrangement joins TRBV5-4 to TRBJ2-3; the match to TRBD1 covers 8 bases. This CDR3 has 15 residues. Germline V gives CDR1 SGHNT, CDR2 YYREEE (reference sequence). V gave up 4 bases and J gave up 2 bases; unmatched junction bases: 6. CDR3 sequence: CASSGGTGYTDTQYF. CDR3 nucleotides: TGTGCCAGCAGCGGAGGGACAGGATACACAGATACGCAGTATTTT. Using reference TRBV5-4 and TRBJ2-3 for the parts outside the CDR3, the full variable domain is ETGVTQSPTHLIKTRGQQVTLRCSSQSGHNTVSWYQQALGQGPQFIFQYYREEENGRGNFPPRFSGLQFPNYSSELNVNALELDDSALYLCASSGGTGYTDTQYFGPGTRLTVL.

CDR3 sequence reads: CASSSPTGVSHEQYF. The DNA of the CDR3 is TGTGCCAGCAGTTCGCCGACGGGAGTATCCCACGAGCAGTACTTC. The chain joins TRBV28 to TRBJ2-7, with a weak D call TRBD2 (6 bases). This CDR3 contains 15 residues. Germline V gives CDR1 MDHEN, CDR2 SYDVKM. V lost 4 bases, J lost 5 bases, and 18 bases lay in between.

The J gene is TRBJ2-7, the V gene TRBV4-1; 7 positions match TRBD2. Per germline, CDR1 MGHRA and CDR2 YSYEKL. The CDR3 contains 15 residues. With 3 bases clipped from V and 2 bases from J, the junction kept 7 bases outside the gene matches. CDR3 amino acids: CASSQAGTTTYEQYF. CDR3 nucleotides: TGCGCCAGCAGCCAGGCCGGGACTACCACCTACGAGCAGTACTTC.